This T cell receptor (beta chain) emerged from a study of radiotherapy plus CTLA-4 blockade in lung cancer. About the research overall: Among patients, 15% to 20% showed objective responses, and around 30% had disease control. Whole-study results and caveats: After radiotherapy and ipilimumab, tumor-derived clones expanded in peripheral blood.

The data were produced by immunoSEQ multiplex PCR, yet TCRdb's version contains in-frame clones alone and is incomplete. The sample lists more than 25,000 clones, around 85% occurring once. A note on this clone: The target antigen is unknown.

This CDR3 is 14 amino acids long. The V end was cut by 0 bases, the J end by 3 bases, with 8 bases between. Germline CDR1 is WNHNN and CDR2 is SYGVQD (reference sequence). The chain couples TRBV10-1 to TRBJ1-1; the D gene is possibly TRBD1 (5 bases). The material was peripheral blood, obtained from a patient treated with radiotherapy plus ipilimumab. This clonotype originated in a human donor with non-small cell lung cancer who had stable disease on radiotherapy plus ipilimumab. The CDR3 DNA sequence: TGCGCCAGCAGTGAGTCCCAGGGCTACACTGAAGCTTTCTTT. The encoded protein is CASSESQGYTEAFF.